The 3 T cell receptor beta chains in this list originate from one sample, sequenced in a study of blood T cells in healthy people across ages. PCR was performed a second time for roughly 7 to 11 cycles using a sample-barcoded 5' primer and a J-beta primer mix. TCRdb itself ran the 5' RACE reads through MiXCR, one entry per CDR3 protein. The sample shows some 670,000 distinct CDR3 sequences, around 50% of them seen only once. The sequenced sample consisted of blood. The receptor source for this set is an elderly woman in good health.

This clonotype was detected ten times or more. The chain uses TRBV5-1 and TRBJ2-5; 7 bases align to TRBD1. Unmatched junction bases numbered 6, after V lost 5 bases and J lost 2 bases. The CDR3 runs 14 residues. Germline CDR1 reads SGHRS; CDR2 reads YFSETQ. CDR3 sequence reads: CASSSGTAQETQYF. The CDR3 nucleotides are TGCGCCAGCAGTTCCGGGACAGCACAAGAGACCCAGTACTTC.

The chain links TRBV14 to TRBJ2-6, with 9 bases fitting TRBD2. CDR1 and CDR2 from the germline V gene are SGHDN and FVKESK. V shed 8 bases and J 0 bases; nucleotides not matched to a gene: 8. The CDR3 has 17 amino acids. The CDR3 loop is CASRERGASSGANVLTF. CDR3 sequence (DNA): TGTGCCAGCCGAGAGCGGGGGGCGAGCTCTGGGGCCAACGTCCTGACTTTC. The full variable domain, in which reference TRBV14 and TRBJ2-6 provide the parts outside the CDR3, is EAGVTQFPSHSVIEKGQTVTLRCDPISGHDNLYWYRRVMGKEIKFLLHFVKESKQDESGMPNNRFLAERTGGTYSTLKVQPAELEDSGVYFCASRERGASSGANVLTFGAGSRLTVL.

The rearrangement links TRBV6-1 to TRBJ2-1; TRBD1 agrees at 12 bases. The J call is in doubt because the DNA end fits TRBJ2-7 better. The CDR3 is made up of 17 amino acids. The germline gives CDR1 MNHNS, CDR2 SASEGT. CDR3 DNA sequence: TGTGCCACCCCGGGCGGGACAGGGGGCTACTCCTACAATGAGCAGTACTTC. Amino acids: CATPGGTGGYSYNEQYF.